These 15 T cell receptor beta chains came from one sample sequenced in a study of shared clonotypes between healthy human individuals. The table came from immunoSEQ multiplex PCR; TCRdb's copy has only in-frame clones and leaves some out. The sample has about 680,000 clones, around 72% seen once. The sample taken for sequencing was memory CD4+ T cells sorted from blood. The subset here: CD45RA-negative fraction. The receptors were gathered from a woman in her twenties or thirties in good health.

The chain uses TRBV5-1 and TRBJ2-7; D is possibly TRBD1 or TRBD2 (5 bases each). Germline values: CDR1 SGHRS, CDR2 YFSETQ. This CDR3 has 14 residues. V dropped 4 bases and J dropped 7 bases, with 18 bases sitting between them. This CDR3 is CASSQGTTLMEQYF. The CDR3 DNA reads as TGCGCCAGCAGCCAAGGGACCACCTTAATGGAGCAGTACTTC.

This clone came up a few times. The V call is TRBV5-8, the J call TRBJ2-7; a possible D gene is TRBD2 (6 bases). CDR3 length equals 14 residues. Trimming pared 4 bases from V and 7 bases from J, leaving 18 bases between. Per germline, CDR1 SGHTS and CDR2 YDEGEE. The CDR3 here is CASSTSWGGGEQYF. CDR3 bases: TGTGCCAGCAGCACTTCCTGGGGAGGTGGGGAGCAGTACTTC. Complete variable domain (other parts from reference TRBV5-8 and TRBJ2-7): EAGVTQSPTHLIKTRGQQATLRCSPISGHTSVYWYQQALGLGLQFLLWYDEGEERNRGNFPPRFSGRQFPNYSSELNVNALELEDSALYLCASSTSWGGGEQYFGPGTRLTVT.

The chain links TRBV5-8 to TRBJ2-5; tentatively, D is TRBD1 (5 bases). The CDR3 totals 13 residues. CDR1 and CDR2 (germline): SGHTS, YDEGEE. With 3 bases removed from V and 4 bases from J, the gap between germline ends came to 10 bases. CDR3 protein: CASSYRRRETQYF. CDR3 coding DNA: TGTGCCAGCAGCTACAGGAGACGAGAGACCCAGTACTTC. The whole variable domain, filled in from reference TRBV5-8 and TRBJ2-5, reads EAGVTQSPTHLIKTRGQQATLRCSPISGHTSVYWYQQALGLGLQFLLWYDEGEERNRGNFPPRFSGRQFPNYSSELNVNALELEDSALYLCASSYRRRETQYFGPGTRLLVL.

A note on this clone: In the same sample, other DNA sequences code for this CDR3. The chain links TRBV28 to TRBJ2-7, with 11 bases aligning to TRBD1. The CDR3 has 15 amino acids. Looked up from germline, CDR1 is MDHEN and CDR2 is SYDVKM. J lost 4 bases, V lost 4 bases, and 6 bases had no gene match. For the CDR3, the DNA is TGTGCCAGCAGTTCACCCGGGACAGGGGGATACGAGCAGTACTTC. As protein: CASSSPGTGGYEQYF.

The CDR3 DNA reads as TGTGCCAGCAGCTTGACCCTATCGGGCGCACTAGATACGCAGTATTTT. Encoded protein: CASSLTLSGALDTQYF. The genes are TRBV11-2 and TRBJ2-3; unclear D gene. Germline CDR1 and CDR2: SGHAT and FQNNGV. V was trimmed by 3 bases and J by 5 bases, leaving 18 bases between them. This CDR3 comprises 16 residues.

CDR3 nucleotide sequence: TGTGCCAGTAGTATTCGGAGTATTCTGCAGGGCTTAGTTCAGCCCCAGCATTTT. Protein sequence: CASSIRSILQGLVQPQHF. The rearrangement joins TRBV19 to TRBJ1-5; D might be TRBD1 (5 bases). The CDR3 totals 18 residues. V lost 3 bases and J 6 bases, leaving 24 bases between the germline ends. Germline V lookup: CDR1 LNHDA, CDR2 SQIVND (reference sequence).

The chain carries TRBV28 and TRBJ2-7; 10 bases are shared with TRBD2. The trim removed 4 bases at V and 2 bases at J, leaving 8 bases unmatched. Germline CDR1 MDHEN, CDR2 SYDVKM. The CDR3 extends over 16 amino acids. The CDR3 region is CASSSSGRSAAYEQYF. In DNA form, the CDR3 reads TGTGCCAGCAGTTCTAGCGGGAGATCTGCCGCCTACGAGCAGTACTTC. Drawing the rest from reference TRBV28 and TRBJ2-7, the complete variable domain is DVKVTQSSRYLVKRTGEKVFLECVQDMDHENMFWYRQDPGLGLRLIYFSYDVKMKEKGDIPEGYSVSREKKERFSLILESASTNQTSMYLCASSSSGRSAAYEQYFGPGTRLTVT.

The rearrangement links TRBV5-6 to TRBJ2-2, with TRBD2 identical over 12 bases. The CDR3 contains 17 residues. CDR1 is SGHDT, CDR2 YYEEEE, per germline. The trim removed 5 bases at V and 3 bases at J, leaving 8 bases unmatched. The CDR3 DNA sequence: TGTGCCAGCAGTTTGACTAGCGGGAGTTTTTACACCGGGGAGCTGTTTTTT. Its protein is CASSLTSGSFYTGELFF.

The chain employs TRBV19 and TRBJ2-1, with TRBD2 matching over 16 bases. The length of the CDR3 is 18 residues. Germline CDR1 LNHDA, CDR2 SQIVND (reference sequence). V gave up 3 bases and J gave up 1 base; unmatched junction bases: 3. CDR3 sequence reads: CASSIRGLAGGSYNEQFF. CDR3 coding DNA: TGTGCCAGTAGTATTAGGGGACTAGCGGGAGGGTCCTACAATGAGCAGTTCTTC.

This clone was recorded once. The chain uses TRBV19 and TRBJ1-2; D is undetermined. The CDR3 contains 18 residues. Trimming left V 5 bases short and J 1 base short, with 23 bases between. From germline, CDR1 is LNHDA and CDR2 SQIVND (reference sequence). CDR3 in DNA: TGTGCCAGTAGTGTTAGACGGTCCGGCCTCCTCATTAACTATGGCTACACCTTC. Protein product: CASSVRRSGLLINYGYTF.

In this sample, this clone turned up a few times. This may be a read error, as it is one base from a much larger clone. The V call is TRBV4-2, the J call TRBJ2-7; TRBD2 matches at 8 bases. Germline V gene lookup returns CDR1 LGHNA and CDR2 YNFKEQ. With 6 bases clipped from V and 3 bases from J, the junction kept 4 bases outside the gene matches. CDR3 length: 13 amino acids. The CDR3 nucleotides read TGTGCCAGCAGTCTCCGGGAGGGCTACGAGCAGTACTTC. It encodes CASSLREGYEQYF.

This clone was detected only a few times. V gene TRBV6-5 combines with J gene TRBJ2-7; either TRBD1 or TRBD2 may fit D (5 bases each). This CDR3 contains 13 residues. Trimming removed 2 bases at V and 6 bases at J, with 11 bases between. The germline gives CDR1 MNHEY, CDR2 SVGAGI. The CDR3 region has the DNA TGTGCCAGCAGTTACCCCCCTGGGGGCGAGCAGTACTTC. It specifies CASSYPPGGEQYF.

In its sample, this clone was seen a few times. The CDR3 spells CSASSTGELFF. The CDR3, as DNA: TGCAGTGCTTCGAGCACCGGGGAGCTGTTTTTT. The gene calls are TRBV20-1 and TRBJ2-2; D unresolved. The germline gives CDR1 DFQATT, CDR2 SNEGSKA (reference sequence). The CDR3 covers 11 residues. V was shortened by 5 bases and J by 4 bases, with 5 bases between the two germline ends.

In this sample, this clone turned up a few times. The chain couples TRBV4-1 to TRBJ2-7; TRBD2 agrees at 7 bases. Unmatched junction bases numbered 9, after V lost 4 bases and J lost 0 bases. This CDR3 is 16 amino acids long. CDR1 and CDR2 from the germline V gene are MGHRA and YSYEKL. This CDR3 reads CASSPRGSGSSYEQYF. CDR3 nucleotides: TGCGCCAGCAGCCCCCGGGGTAGCGGGTCCTCCTACGAGCAGTACTTC.

The chain is built from TRBV5-4 and TRBJ2-2, with a tentative D call TRBD2 (6 bases). The CDR3 extends over 15 amino acids. From germline, CDR1 is SGHNT and CDR2 YYREEE (reference sequence). V was trimmed by 4 bases and J by 2 bases, leaving 12 bases between them. The CDR3 loop is CASSPRRGNTGELFF. In nucleotides, the CDR3 is TGTGCCAGCAGCCCCAGGAGGGGTAACACCGGGGAGCTGTTTTTT.